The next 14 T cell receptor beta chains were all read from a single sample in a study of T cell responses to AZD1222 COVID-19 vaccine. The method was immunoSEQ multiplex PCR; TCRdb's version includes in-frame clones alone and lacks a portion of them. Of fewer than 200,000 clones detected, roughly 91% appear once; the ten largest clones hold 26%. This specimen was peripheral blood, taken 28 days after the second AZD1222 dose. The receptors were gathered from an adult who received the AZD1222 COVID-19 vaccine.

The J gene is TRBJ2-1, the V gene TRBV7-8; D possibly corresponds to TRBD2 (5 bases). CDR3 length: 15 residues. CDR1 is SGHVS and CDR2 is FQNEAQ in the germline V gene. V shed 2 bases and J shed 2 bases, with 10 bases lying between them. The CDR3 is CASSLRGFPYNEQFF. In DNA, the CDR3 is TGTGCCAGCAGCTTAAGAGGGTTCCCCTACAATGAGCAGTTCTTC.

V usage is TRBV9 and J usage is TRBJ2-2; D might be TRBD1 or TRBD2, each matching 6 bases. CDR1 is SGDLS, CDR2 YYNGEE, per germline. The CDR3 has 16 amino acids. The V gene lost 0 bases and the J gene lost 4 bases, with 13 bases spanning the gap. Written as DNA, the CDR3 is TGTGCCAGCAGCGTAGGAGGGGGGAGCGGCACCGGGGAGCTGTTTTTT. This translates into CASSVGGGSGTGELFF.

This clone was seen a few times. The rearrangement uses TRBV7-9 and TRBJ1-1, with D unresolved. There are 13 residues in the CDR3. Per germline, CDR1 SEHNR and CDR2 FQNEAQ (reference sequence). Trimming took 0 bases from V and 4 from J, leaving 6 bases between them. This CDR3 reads CASSLAFRTEAFF. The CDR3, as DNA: TGTGCCAGCAGCTTAGCTTTCCGCACTGAAGCTTTCTTT.

The CDR3: CASSKSGGRSSYNEQFF. For the CDR3, the DNA is TGTGCCAGCAGCAAATCGGGAGGGCGAAGCTCCTACAATGAGCAGTTCTTC. The chain joins TRBV21-1 to TRBJ2-1; the table names TRBD2, a call not compared with the DNA. TRBV21-1 represents a pseudogene. The CDR3 consists of 17 residues.

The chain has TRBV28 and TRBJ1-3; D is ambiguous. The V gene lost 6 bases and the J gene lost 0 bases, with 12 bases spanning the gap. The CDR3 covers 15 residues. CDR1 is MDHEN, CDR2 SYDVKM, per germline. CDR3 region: CASSSKGFSGNTIYF. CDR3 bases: TGTGCCAGCAGCTCAAAAGGGTTCTCTGGAAACACCATATATTTT.

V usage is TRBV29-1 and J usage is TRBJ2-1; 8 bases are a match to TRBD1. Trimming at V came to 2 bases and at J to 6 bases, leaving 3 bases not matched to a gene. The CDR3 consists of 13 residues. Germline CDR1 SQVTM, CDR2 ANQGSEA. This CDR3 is CSVEQQGGNEQFF. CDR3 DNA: TGCAGCGTTGAACAACAGGGGGGCAATGAGCAGTTCTTC.

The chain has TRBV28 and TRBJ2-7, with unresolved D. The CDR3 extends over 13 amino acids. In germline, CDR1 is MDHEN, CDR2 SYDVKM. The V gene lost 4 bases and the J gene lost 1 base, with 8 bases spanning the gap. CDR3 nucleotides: TGTGCCAGCAGTTCGGCCAGTTCCTACGAGCAGTACTTC. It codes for CASSSASSYEQYF.

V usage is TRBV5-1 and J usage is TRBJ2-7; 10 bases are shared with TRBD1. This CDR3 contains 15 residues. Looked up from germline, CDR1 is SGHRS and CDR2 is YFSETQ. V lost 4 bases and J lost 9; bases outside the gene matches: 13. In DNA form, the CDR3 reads TGCGCCAGCAGCAGGGGGGGACAGGGGATCAGCTGGCAGTACTTC. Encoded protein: CASSRGGQGISWQYF.

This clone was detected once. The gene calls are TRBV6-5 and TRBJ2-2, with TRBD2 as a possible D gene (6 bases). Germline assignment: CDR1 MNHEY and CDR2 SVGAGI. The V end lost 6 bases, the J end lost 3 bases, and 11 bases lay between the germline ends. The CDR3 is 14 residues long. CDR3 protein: CASRGLGDTGELFF. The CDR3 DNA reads TGTGCCAGCAGGGGACTGGGGGACACCGGGGAGCTGTTTTTT.

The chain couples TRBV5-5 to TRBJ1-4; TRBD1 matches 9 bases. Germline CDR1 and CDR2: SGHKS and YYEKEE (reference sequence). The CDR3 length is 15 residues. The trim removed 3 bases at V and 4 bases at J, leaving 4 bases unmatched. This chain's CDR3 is CASSSGTGSNEKLFF. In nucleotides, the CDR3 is TGTGCCAGCAGCTCCGGGACAGGGAGTAATGAAAAACTGTTTTTT.

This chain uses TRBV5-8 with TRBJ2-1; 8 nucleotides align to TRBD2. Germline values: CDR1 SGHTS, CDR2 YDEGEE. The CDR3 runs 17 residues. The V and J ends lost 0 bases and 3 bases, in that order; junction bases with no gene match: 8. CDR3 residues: CASSLAGGAGVYNEQFF. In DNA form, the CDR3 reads TGTGCCAGCAGCTTGGCGGGGGGGGCGGGAGTCTACAATGAGCAGTTCTTC.

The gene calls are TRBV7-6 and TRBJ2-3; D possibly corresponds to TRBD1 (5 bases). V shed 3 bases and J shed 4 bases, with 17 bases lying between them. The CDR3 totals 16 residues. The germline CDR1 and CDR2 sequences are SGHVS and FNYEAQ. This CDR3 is CASSLVGSIGADTQYF. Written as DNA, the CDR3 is TGTGCCAGCAGCTTGGTCGGGTCCATAGGGGCAGATACGCAGTATTTT. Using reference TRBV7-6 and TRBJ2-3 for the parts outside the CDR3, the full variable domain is GAGVSQSPRYKVTKRGQDVALRCDPISGHVSLYWYRQALGQGPEFLTYFNYEAQQDKSGLPNDRFSAERPEGSISTLTIQRTEQRDSAMYRCASSLVGSIGADTQYFGPGTRLTVL.

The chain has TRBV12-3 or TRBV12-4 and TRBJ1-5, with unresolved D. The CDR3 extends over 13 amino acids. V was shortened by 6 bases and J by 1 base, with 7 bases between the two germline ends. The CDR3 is CASSSQSNQPQHF. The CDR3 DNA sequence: TGTGCCAGCAGCTCACAGAGCAATCAGCCCCAGCATTTT.

CDR3 region: CASSLDRVSYNSPLHF. CDR3 in DNA: TGTGCCAGCAGCTTGGACCGGGTCTCCTATAATTCACCCCTCCACTTT. The chain recombines TRBV5-4 with TRBJ1-6; D uncertain. Trimming took 0 bases from V and 0 from J, leaving 7 bases between them. The CDR3 loop spans 16 amino acids. Germline V lookup: CDR1 SGHNT, CDR2 YYREEE (reference sequence).